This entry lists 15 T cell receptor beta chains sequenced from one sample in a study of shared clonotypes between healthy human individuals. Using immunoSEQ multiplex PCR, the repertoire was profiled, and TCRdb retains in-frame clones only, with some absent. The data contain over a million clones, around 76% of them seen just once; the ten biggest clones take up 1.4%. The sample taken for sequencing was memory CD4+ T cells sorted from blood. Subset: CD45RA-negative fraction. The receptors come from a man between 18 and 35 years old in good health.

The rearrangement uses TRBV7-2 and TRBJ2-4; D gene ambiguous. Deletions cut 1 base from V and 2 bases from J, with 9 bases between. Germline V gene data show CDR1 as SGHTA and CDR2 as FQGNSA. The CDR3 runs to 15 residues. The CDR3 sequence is CASSLVPSTKNIQYF. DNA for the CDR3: TGTGCCAGCAGCTTAGTCCCCAGCACCAAAAACATTCAGTACTTC.

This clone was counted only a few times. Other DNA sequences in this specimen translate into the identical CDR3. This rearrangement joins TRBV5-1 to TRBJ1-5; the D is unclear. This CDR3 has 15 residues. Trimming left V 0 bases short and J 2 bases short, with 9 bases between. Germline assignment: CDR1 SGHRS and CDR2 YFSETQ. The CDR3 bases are TGCGCCAGCAGCTTGGACGGGAGGGGCAATCAGCCCCAGCATTTT. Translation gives CASSLDGRGNQPQHF. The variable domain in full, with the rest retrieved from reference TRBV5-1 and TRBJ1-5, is KAGVTQTPRYLIKTRGQQVTLSCSPISGHRSVSWYQQTPGQGLQFLFEYFSETQRNKGNFPGRFSGRQFSNSRSEMNVSTLELGDSALYLCASSLDGRGNQPQHFGDGTRLSIL.

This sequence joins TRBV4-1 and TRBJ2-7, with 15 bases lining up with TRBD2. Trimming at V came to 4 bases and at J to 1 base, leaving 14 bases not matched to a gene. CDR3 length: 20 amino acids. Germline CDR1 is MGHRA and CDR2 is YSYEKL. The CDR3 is CASSRHPGTSGRSRSYEQYF. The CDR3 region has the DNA TGCGCCAGCAGCCGCCATCCAGGGACTAGCGGGAGGTCTCGATCCTACGAGCAGTACTTC.

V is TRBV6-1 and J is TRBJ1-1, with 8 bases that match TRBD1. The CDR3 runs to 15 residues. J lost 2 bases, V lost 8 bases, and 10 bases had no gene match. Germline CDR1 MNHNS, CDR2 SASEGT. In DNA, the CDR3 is TGTGCCAGCCGAGTGTACAGGGGGACTAACACTGAAGCTTTCTTT. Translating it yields CASRVYRGTNTEAFF.

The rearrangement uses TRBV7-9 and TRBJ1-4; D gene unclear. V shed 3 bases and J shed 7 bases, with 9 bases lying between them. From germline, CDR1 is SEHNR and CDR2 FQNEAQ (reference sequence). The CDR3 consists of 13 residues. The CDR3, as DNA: TGTGCCAGCAGCTTGAAATTCGGTGAAAAACTGTTTTTT. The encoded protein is CASSLKFGEKLFF.

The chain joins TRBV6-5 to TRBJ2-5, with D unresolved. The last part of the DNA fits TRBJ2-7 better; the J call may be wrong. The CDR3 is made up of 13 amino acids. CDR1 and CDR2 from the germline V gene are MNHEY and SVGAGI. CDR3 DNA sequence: TGTGCCAGCAGGAAACTTTTTGTCTACGAGCAGTACTTC. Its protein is CASRKLFVYEQYF.

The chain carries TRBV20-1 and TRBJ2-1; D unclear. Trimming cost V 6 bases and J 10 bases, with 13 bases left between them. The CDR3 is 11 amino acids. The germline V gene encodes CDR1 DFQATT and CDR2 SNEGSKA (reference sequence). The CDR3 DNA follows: TGCAGTGCCGTCCGAATCAAGGAGCAGTTCTTC. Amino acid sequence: CSAVRIKEQFF.

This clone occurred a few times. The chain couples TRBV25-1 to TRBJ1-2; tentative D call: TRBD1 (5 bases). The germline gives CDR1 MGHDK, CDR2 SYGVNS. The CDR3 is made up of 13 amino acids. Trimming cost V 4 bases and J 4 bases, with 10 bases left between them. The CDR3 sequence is CASSGGGSYGYTF. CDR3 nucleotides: TGTGCCAGCAGTGGGGGGGGTTCCTATGGCTACACCTTC.

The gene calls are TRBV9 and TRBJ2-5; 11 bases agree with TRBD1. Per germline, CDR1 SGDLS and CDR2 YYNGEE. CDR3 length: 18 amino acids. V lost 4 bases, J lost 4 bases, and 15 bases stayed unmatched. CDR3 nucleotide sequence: TGTGCCAGCAGCCCTATGGGTCCCGGGACAGGGGGGAGAGAGACCCAGTACTTC. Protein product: CASSPMGPGTGGRETQYF.

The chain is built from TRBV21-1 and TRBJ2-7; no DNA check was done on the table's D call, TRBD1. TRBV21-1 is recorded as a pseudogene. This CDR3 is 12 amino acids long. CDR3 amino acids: CASRGDSYEQYF. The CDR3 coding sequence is TGTGCCAGCAGAGGGGACTCCTACGAGCAGTACTTC.

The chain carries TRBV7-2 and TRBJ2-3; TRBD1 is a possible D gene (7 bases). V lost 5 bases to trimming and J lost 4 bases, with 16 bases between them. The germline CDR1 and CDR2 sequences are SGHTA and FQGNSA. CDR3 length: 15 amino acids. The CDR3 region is CASSPRGVRADTQYF. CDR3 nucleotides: TGTGCCAGCAGCCCCAGGGGGGTTCGGGCAGATACGCAGTATTTT.

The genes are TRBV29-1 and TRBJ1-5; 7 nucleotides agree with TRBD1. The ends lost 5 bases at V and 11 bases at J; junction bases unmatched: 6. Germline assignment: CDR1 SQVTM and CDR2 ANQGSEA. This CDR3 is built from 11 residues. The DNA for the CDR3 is TGCAGCGTTAAAGGCCAGGGGGCCCAGCATTTT. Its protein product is CSVKGQGAQHF.

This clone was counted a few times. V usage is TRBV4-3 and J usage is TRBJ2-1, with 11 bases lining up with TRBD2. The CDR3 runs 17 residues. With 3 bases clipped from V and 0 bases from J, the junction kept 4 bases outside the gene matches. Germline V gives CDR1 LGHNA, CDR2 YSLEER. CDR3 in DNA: TGCGCCAGCAGCCAGGACACTAGCGGGAGCTCCTACAATGAGCAGTTCTTC. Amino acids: CASSQDTSGSSYNEQFF.

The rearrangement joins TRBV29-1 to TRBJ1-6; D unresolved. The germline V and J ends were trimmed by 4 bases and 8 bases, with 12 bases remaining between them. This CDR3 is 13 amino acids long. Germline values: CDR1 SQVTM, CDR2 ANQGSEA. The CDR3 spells CSVAGSMDSPLHF. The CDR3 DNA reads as TGCAGCGTTGCAGGCAGTATGGATTCACCCCTCCACTTT.

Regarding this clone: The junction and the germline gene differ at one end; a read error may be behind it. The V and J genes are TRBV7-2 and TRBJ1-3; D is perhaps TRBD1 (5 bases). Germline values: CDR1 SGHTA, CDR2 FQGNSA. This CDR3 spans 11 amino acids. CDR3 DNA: TGTGCCAGCAGCTTATCTCGGGGACTGGCGTTT. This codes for CASSLSRGLAF. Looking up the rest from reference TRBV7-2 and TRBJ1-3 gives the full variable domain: GAGVSQSPSNKVTEKGKDVELRCDPISGHTALYWYRQSLGQGLEFLIYFQGNSAPDKSGLPSDRFSAERTGGSVSTLTIQRTQQEDSAVYLCASSLSRGLAFGEGSWLTVV.